These 32 T cell receptor beta chains were sequenced from one sample in a study of blood T cell repertoires in COVID-19. Assay used: immunoSEQ multiplex PCR; TCRdb lists only in-frame clones, some missing. The table lists around 46,000 clones, 70% to 90% of them singletons. The sample consisted of peripheral blood. The receptor set was obtained from a woman aged 80 or over with COVID-19, enrolled during active disease.

This chain links TRBV2 with TRBJ1-2; 8 nucleotides align to TRBD1. The CDR3 totals 14 residues. From germline, CDR1 is SNHLY and CDR2 FYNNEI. With 6 bases clipped from V and 2 bases from J, the junction kept 5 bases outside the gene matches. In DNA form, the CDR3 reads TGTGCCAGCAGCGGACAGGGACAAAACTATGGCTACACCTTC. Translated: CASSGQGQNYGYTF.

The CDR3, as DNA: TGTGCCAGCAGTCGACAGGGGGACACTGAAGCTTTCTTT. Its translation is CASSRQGDTEAFF. V usage is TRBV6-5 and J usage is TRBJ1-1; 9 bases fit TRBD1. The germline gives CDR1 MNHEY, CDR2 SVGAGI. The length of the CDR3 is 13 residues. With V trimmed by 5 bases and J by 3 bases, 1 base remained unmatched.

The chain recombines TRBV6-5 with TRBJ1-1; no firm D call. This CDR3 region has 13 residues. The germline V and J ends were trimmed by 7 bases and 10 bases, with 19 bases remaining between them. Germline loops: CDR1 MNHEY, CDR2 SVGAGI. For the CDR3, the DNA is TGTGCCAGCACCCCCGGGTCGCGTATGGGAGCTTTCTTT. Amino acids: CASTPGSRMGAFF.

This chain joins TRBV5-5 and TRBJ2-7; 8 bases match TRBD1. The V and J ends lost 3 bases and 11 bases, in that order; junction bases with no gene match: 10. This CDR3 has 13 residues. CDR1 and CDR2 (germline): SGHKS, YYEKEE (reference sequence). As DNA, the CDR3 is TGTGCCAGCAGCTCTACTTCAGGGGGCCGGGAGTACTTC. Its translation: CASSSTSGGREYF.

There are a few counts of this clone. V usage is TRBV7-9 and J usage is TRBJ1-2; 7 nucleotides match TRBD1. The CDR3 runs to 12 residues. V was pared by 5 bases and J by 8 bases, with 5 bases of the junction left unmatched. Germline V CDR1 and CDR2: SEHNR, FQNEAQ (reference sequence). CDR3 sequence: CASSREDRGYTF. CDR3 DNA sequence: TGTGCCAGCAGCCGAGAGGACAGGGGCTACACCTTC.

The J gene is TRBJ1-3, the V gene TRBV6-5; 8 positions match TRBD1. This CDR3 has 14 residues. Germline trimming cut 8 bases from V and 5 bases from J; bases unmatched to any gene: 8. Germline loops: CDR1 MNHEY, CDR2 SVGAGI. The CDR3, as DNA: TGTGCCAGCTCGACCGGGACAGGCCGAAACACCATATATTTT. It encodes CASSTGTGRNTIYF.

The V and J genes are TRBV5-1 and TRBJ1-2; tentatively, D is TRBD1 (5 bases). Germline CDR1 reads SGHRS; CDR2 reads YFSETQ. The V end lost 0 bases, the J end lost 4 bases, and 10 bases lay between the germline ends. The CDR3 covers 14 residues. CDR3 DNA sequence: TGCGCCAGCAGCTTGGTTACAGGTAGCTATGGCTACACCTTC. Its translation is CASSLVTGSYGYTF.

V usage is TRBV13 and J usage is TRBJ2-2, with TRBD2 identical over 12 bases. The CDR3 length is 17 residues. V lost 6 bases, J lost 2 bases, and 7 bases stayed unmatched. Germline assignment: CDR1 PRHDT and CDR2 FYEKMQ (reference sequence). The CDR3 reads CASSSLTSGGNTGELFF. The CDR3 nucleotides are TGTGCCAGCAGTTCCCTGACTAGCGGGGGAAACACCGGGGAGCTGTTTTTT.

This sequence joins TRBV11-3 and TRBJ2-2; TRBD2 might be the D (5 bases). Trimming stripped 1 base from V and 0 bases from J, with 6 bases between. CDR1 and CDR2 (germline): SGHNT, YENEEA. This CDR3 region has 15 residues. This CDR3 reads CASSLAGTNTGELFF. Here the CDR3 DNA reads TGTGCCAGCAGCTTAGCGGGGACGAACACCGGGGAGCTGTTTTTT.

The V and J genes are TRBV4-2 and TRBJ2-2, with TRBD2 identical over 14 bases. This CDR3 spans 16 amino acids. Losses at the gene ends were 4 bases for V and 5 bases for J; bases not matched to a gene: 3. The germline V gene encodes CDR1 LGHNA and CDR2 YNFKEQ. The CDR3 loop is CASSLGLAGVTGELFF. In nucleotides, the CDR3 is TGTGCCAGCAGCCTGGGACTAGCGGGGGTAACCGGGGAGCTGTTTTTT.

The sample holds a few counts of this clone. This chain links TRBV19 with TRBJ2-7; TRBD1 matches at 11 bases. This CDR3 spans 15 amino acids. In germline, CDR1 is LNHDA, CDR2 SQIVND (reference sequence). The ends lost 3 bases at V and 5 bases at J; junction bases unmatched: 6. The CDR3 loop is CASSIWTGGMDEQYF. The CDR3 nucleotides read TGTGCCAGTAGTATTTGGACAGGGGGCATGGACGAGCAGTACTTC.

The rearrangement uses TRBV9 and TRBJ2-1, with 7 bases that match TRBD2. There are 15 residues in the CDR3. The germline V gene has CDR1 SGDLS and CDR2 YYNGEE. The junction had 4 bases not matched to a gene; V was cut back by 0 bases and J by 4 bases. The CDR3 DNA is TGTGCCAGCAGCGTAGGCGCTAGCGGTTACAATGAGCAGTTCTTC. Its protein is CASSVGASGYNEQFF.

V usage is TRBV19 and J usage is TRBJ2-7, with D perhaps matching TRBD2 (6 bases). Trimming left V 3 bases short and J 5 bases short, with 8 bases between. Germline V CDR1 and CDR2: LNHDA, SQIVND (reference sequence). This CDR3 contains 12 residues. CDR3: CASSIGGNEQYF. The CDR3 DNA sequence: TGTGCCAGTAGTATCGGAGGGAACGAGCAGTACTTC.

V gene TRBV24-1 combines with J gene TRBJ2-1; 11 nucleotides match TRBD2. The CDR3 runs 17 residues. Germline V gene sequence: CDR1 KGHDR, CDR2 SFDVKD. V shed 5 bases and J 1 base; nucleotides not matched to a gene: 6. Written as DNA, the CDR3 is TGTGCCACCAGTGGTGGGGCTAGCGGGAGGTCCTACAATGAGCAGTTCTTC. Protein: CATSGGASGRSYNEQFF.

V gene TRBV5-1 combines with J gene TRBJ2-5; D possibly corresponds to TRBD2 (5 bases). V was shortened by 4 bases and J by 1 base, with 5 bases between the two germline ends. The CDR3 has 12 residues. Germline CDR1 reads SGHRS; CDR2 reads YFSETQ. DNA of the CDR3: TGCGCCAGCAGCCTAGCCCAAGAGACCCAGTACTTC. Translation: CASSLAQETQYF. Full variable domain (missing parts from reference TRBV5-1 and TRBJ2-5): KAGVTQTPRYLIKTRGQQVTLSCSPISGHRSVSWYQQTPGQGLQFLFEYFSETQRNKGNFPGRFSGRQFSNSRSEMNVSTLELGDSALYLCASSLAQETQYFGPGTRLLVL.

The rearrangement links TRBV9 to TRBJ2-7; D might be TRBD1 (6 bases). Trimming removed 4 bases from V and 2 bases from J, with 19 bases in between. Germline V lookup: CDR1 SGDLS, CDR2 YYNGEE. The CDR3 totals 16 residues. The CDR3 here is CASSSEAGVPTYEQYF. The DNA of the CDR3 is TGTGCCAGCAGCTCAGAAGCAGGGGTCCCGACCTACGAGCAGTACTTC.

The V gene is TRBV5-8, the J gene TRBJ1-5, with TRBD1 matching over 7 bases. V was pared by 4 bases and J by 5 bases, with 6 bases of the junction left unmatched. Germline-derived CDR1 and CDR2 are SGHTS and YDEGEE. This CDR3 region has 14 residues. CDR3 amino acids: CASSSRTGDQPQHF. CDR3 coding DNA: TGTGCCAGCAGCAGCCGGACAGGCGATCAGCCCCAGCATTTT. Complete variable domain (other parts from reference TRBV5-8 and TRBJ1-5): EAGVTQSPTHLIKTRGQQATLRCSPISGHTSVYWYQQALGLGLQFLLWYDEGEERNRGNFPPRFSGRQFPNYSSELNVNALELEDSALYLCASSSRTGDQPQHFGDGTRLSIL.

V gene TRBV21-1 combines with J gene TRBJ2-3; the D call in the table, TRBD2, was not verified against the DNA. TRBV21-1 constitutes a pseudogene. CDR3 length: 10 amino acids. CDR3: CASGGYTQYF. The DNA for the CDR3 is TGTGCCAGCGGGGGGTATACGCAGTATTTT.

The V call is TRBV23-1, the J call TRBJ1-2; the match to TRBD1 covers 7 bases. TRBV23-1 is flagged as an ORF with uncertain function. There are 15 residues in the CDR3. After removal of 11 bases from V and 4 bases from J, the junction contained 16 bases not matched to a gene. CDR3 sequence (DNA): TGCGCCGACCGGATGGCCACAGGGGATTTCTATGGCTACACCTTC. It translates to CADRMATGDFYGYTF.

This rearrangement joins TRBV5-6 to TRBJ2-1; maybe TRBD1 (5 bases). The germline gives CDR1 SGHDT, CDR2 YYEEEE. Trimming took off 1 base at V and 0 bases at J, with 14 bases between the two ends. CDR3 length: 17 residues. The CDR3 spells CASSLPYFDSSYNEQFF. In DNA, the CDR3 is TGTGCCAGCAGCTTGCCCTACTTCGACAGCTCCTACAATGAGCAGTTCTTC.

The V gene is TRBV27, the J gene TRBJ1-2, with 10 bases identical to TRBD1. CDR1 and CDR2 from the germline V gene are MNHEY and SMNVEV (reference sequence). The CDR3 sequence is 13 residues long. After removal of 5 bases from V and 7 bases from J, the junction contained 4 bases not matched to a gene. The CDR3, as DNA: TGTGCCAGCAGTAGACAGGGGGCGCTTGGCTACACCTTC. It encodes CASSRQGALGYTF.

This clone showed up just once. The chain carries TRBV6-2 or TRBV6-3 and TRBJ2-7; a possible D gene is TRBD1 (5 bases). Germline assignment: CDR1 MNHEY and CDR2 SVGEGT. This CDR3 contains 14 residues. V was shortened by 6 bases and J by 6 bases, with 18 bases between the two germline ends. This CDR3 reads CASSLPGRVAEQYF. CDR3 DNA sequence: TGTGCCAGCAGCCTCCCGGGCAGGGTGGCCGAGCAGTACTTC.

The CDR3 DNA reads TGTGCCAGCCGACGACAGCCGAACACCGGGGAGCTGTTTTTT. Translated, it gives CASRRQPNTGELFF. The chain employs TRBV27 and TRBJ2-2, with D tentatively TRBD1 (5 bases). The CDR3 covers 14 residues. CDR1 is MNHEY and CDR2 is SMNVEV in the germline V gene (reference sequence). V lost 8 bases and J 0 bases, leaving 10 bases between the germline ends.

The chain employs TRBV6-5 and TRBJ1-2; the D is unclear. V gave up 6 bases and J gave up 2 bases, with 13 bases separating them. This CDR3 is built from 14 residues. Germline CDR1 and CDR2: MNHEY and SVGAGI. The CDR3 here is CASRPSLLNYGYTF. CDR3 DNA sequence: TGTGCCAGCAGGCCTAGCCTCCTCAACTATGGCTACACCTTC.

The CDR3 sequence: CASSRGLAGGTDTQYF. CDR3 in DNA: TGCGCCAGCAGCCGGGGACTAGCGGGGGGCACAGATACGCAGTATTTT. This chain joins TRBV4-3 and TRBJ2-3; TRBD2 aligns across 14 bases. Germline V CDR1 and CDR2: LGHNA, YSLEER. V dropped 4 bases and J dropped 1; count of bases not matched to a gene: 1. The CDR3 is made up of 16 amino acids.

V usage is TRBV7-2 and J usage is TRBJ1-6; D unclear. V was trimmed by 1 base and J by 4 bases, leaving 14 bases between them. Germline V lookup: CDR1 SGHTA, CDR2 FQGNSA. This CDR3 comprises 17 residues. The CDR3 sequence is CASSLDVTRTYNSPLHF. The CDR3 DNA reads TGTGCCAGCAGCTTAGACGTGACAAGAACTTATAATTCACCCCTCCACTTT.

The chain couples TRBV2 to TRBJ2-3; TRBD2 matches 8 bases. Germline V gene lookup returns CDR1 SNHLY and CDR2 FYNNEI. The length of the CDR3 is 15 residues. Trimming cost V 4 bases and J 1 base; bases outside gene matches: 4. CDR3: CASSVGAGGTDTQYF. CDR3 nucleotide sequence: TGTGCCAGCAGTGTCGGAGCGGGAGGCACAGATACGCAGTATTTT.

The V call is TRBV12-3 or TRBV12-4, the J call TRBJ1-5; D may be TRBD1 (5 bases). Trimming cost V 6 bases and J 4 bases, with 10 bases left between them. This CDR3 is built from 13 residues. The CDR3 loop reads CASRQQENQPQHF. CDR3 nucleotide sequence: TGTGCCAGCAGACAACAGGAAAATCAGCCCCAGCATTTT.

CDR3 residues: CASSYKTGPYEQYF. In DNA form, the CDR3 reads TGTGCCAGCAGTTACAAGACAGGACCCTACGAGCAGTACTTC. V and J are TRBV6-6 and TRBJ2-7; a weak D match, TRBD1 (6 bases). Germline V gives CDR1 MNHNY, CDR2 SVGAGI (reference sequence). CDR3 size: 14 residues. The V gene lost 2 bases and the J gene lost 2 bases, with 10 bases spanning the gap.

V and J are TRBV9 and TRBJ2-5; D may be TRBD1 (6 bases). CDR1 SGDLS and CDR2 YYNGEE come from the germline V gene. This CDR3 has 15 amino acids. The V end was cut by 3 bases, the J end by 5 bases, with 17 bases between. The CDR3 nucleotides are TGTGCCAGCAGCGCAGGGGATCGTTGGTCGGAGACCCAGTACTTC. This translates into CASSAGDRWSETQYF.

This clone appeared a single time. The chain has TRBV6-6 and TRBJ2-3; 11 bases are a match to TRBD1. The V gene's germline CDR1 is MNHNY and CDR2 SVGAGI (reference sequence). The V and J ends lost 2 bases and 8 bases, in that order; junction bases with no gene match: 6. The CDR3 sequence is 15 residues long. Here the CDR3 DNA reads TGTGCCAGCAGTTACACCGGGACAGGGGGACGTACGCAGTATTTT. Protein sequence: CASSYTGTGGRTQYF.

In the case of this clone: This sample includes further DNA sequences coding for the same CDR3. The chain carries TRBV7-2 and TRBJ2-3; tentative D call: TRBD2 (5 bases). The CDR3 totals 15 residues. Germline V CDR1 and CDR2: SGHTA, FQGNSA. The germline V and J ends were trimmed by 3 bases and 1 base, with 11 bases remaining between them. For the CDR3, the DNA is TGTGCCAGCAGCTTGGGCGGGCAAGGCACAGATACGCAGTATTTT. Residues: CASSLGGQGTDTQYF.